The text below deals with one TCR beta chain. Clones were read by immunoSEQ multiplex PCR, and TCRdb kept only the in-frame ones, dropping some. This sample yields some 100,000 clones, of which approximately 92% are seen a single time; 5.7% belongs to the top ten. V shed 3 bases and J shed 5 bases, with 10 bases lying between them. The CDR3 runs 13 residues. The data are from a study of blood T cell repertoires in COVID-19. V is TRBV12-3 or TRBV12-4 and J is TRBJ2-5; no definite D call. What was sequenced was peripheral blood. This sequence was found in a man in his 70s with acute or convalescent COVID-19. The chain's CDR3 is CASSLRLQETQYF. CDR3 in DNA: TGTGCCAGCAGTTTGAGGCTTCAGGAGACCCAGTACTTC.